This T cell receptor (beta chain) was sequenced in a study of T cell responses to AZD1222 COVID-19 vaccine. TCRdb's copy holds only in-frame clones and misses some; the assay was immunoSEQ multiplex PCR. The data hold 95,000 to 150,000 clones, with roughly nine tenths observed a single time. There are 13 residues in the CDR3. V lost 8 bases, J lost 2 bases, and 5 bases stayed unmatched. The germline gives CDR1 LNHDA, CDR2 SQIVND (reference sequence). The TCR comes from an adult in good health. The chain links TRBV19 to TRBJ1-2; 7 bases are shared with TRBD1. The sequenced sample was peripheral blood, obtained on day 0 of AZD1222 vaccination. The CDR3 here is CASGDRENYGYTF. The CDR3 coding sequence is TGTGCCAGTGGAGACAGGGAGAACTATGGCTACACCTTC.